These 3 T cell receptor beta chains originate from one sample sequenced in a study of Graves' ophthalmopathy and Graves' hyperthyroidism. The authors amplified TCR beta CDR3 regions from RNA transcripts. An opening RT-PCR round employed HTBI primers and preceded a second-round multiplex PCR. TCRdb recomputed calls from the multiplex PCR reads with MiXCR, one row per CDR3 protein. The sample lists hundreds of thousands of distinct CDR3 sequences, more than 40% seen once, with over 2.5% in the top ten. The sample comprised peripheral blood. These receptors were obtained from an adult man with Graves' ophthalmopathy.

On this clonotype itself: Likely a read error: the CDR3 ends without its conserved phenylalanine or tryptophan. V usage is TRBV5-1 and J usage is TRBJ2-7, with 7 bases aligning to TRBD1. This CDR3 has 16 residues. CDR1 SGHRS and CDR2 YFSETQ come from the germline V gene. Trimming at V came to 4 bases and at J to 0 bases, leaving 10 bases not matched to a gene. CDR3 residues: CASSGTGATYSYEQYC. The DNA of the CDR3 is TGCGCCAGCAGCGGAACAGGGGCGACTTACTCCTACGAGCAGTACTGC.

The CDR3 DNA reads TGTGCCAGCAGTGAGGCCGGGGGCGCTGGGGCCAACGTCCTGACTTTC. Its protein is CASSEAGGAGANVLTF. This rearrangement joins TRBV2 to TRBJ2-6; D tentatively reads TRBD1 or TRBD2 (6 bases each). The CDR3 has 16 residues. Germline assignment: CDR1 SNHLY and CDR2 FYNNEI. V was pared by 3 bases and J by 2 bases, with 11 bases between.

The CDR3 sequence is CSWGTSGATDTQYF. DNA of the CDR3: TGCAGCTGGGGAACTAGCGGGGCCACAGATACGCAGTATTTT. The rearrangement joins TRBV29-1 to TRBJ2-3, with 10 bases that match TRBD2. CDR3 size: 14 residues. Germline CDR1 is SQVTM and CDR2 is ANQGSEA. Trimming removed 8 bases from V and 2 bases from J; junction bases left unmatched: 7.